This T cell receptor beta chain was captured by sequencing in a study of cytomegalovirus exposure and HLA in healthy donors. From germline, CDR1 is SGHVS and CDR2 FQNEAQ. Trimming left V 5 bases short and J 3 bases short, with 12 bases between. The CDR3 has 14 residues. PCR amplification relied on 60 Vbeta primers (plus 13 Jbeta primers). Data came from immunoSEQ multiplex PCR; TCRdb stores just in-frame clones and leaves some out. The table lists about 160,000 clones, around 76% of them singletons. With regard to this clone: Its antigen is undetermined.

The donors gave bone marrow, and they were healthy. Study-wide results and caveats: The classifier reportedly diagnosed cytomegalovirus status with high specificity and sensitivity.

This receptor was identified in a woman between 35 and 50 years old in good health and CMV-seronegative. The chain employs TRBV7-8 and TRBJ2-3; a possible D gene is TRBD1 (6 bases). Input material: PBMCs. For the CDR3, the DNA is TGTGCCAGCAGCGCGACAGGAATAACAGATACGCAGTATTTT. Its protein product is CASSATGITDTQYF.